The 30 T cell receptor beta chains in this list originate from one sample, sequenced in a study of blood T cell repertoires in COVID-19. Libraries were prepared by immunoSEQ multiplex PCR; TCRdb keeps only in-frame clonotypes and omits some of them. The sample carries 360,000 or so clones, roughly 90% recorded once. Sequencing was carried out using PBMCs or T cells enriched from blood (not recorded which). The receptors here all came from a young woman who had been exposed to COVID-19.

The V and J genes are TRBV12-3 or TRBV12-4 and TRBJ1-5; no firm D call. V was trimmed by 8 bases and J by 3 bases, leaving 11 bases between them. CDR3 length equals 13 residues. The CDR3, as DNA: TGTGCCAGCCGGAACAGATTCAATCAGCCCCAGCATTTT. This codes for CASRNRFNQPQHF.

The gene calls are TRBV4-2 and TRBJ2-7; 15 nucleotides agree with TRBD2. After removal of 11 bases from V and 9 bases from J, the junction contained 5 bases not matched to a gene. Germline CDR1 and CDR2: LGHNA and YNFKEQ. CDR3 length: 12 residues. CDR3 in DNA: TGTGCCGCGGGACTAGCGGGAGGAGGGCAGTACTTC. Translation gives CAAGLAGGGQYF.

The chain is built from TRBV12-3 or TRBV12-4 and TRBJ1-6, with a possible D match to TRBD1 (5 bases). V gave up 6 bases and J gave up 9 bases, with 9 bases separating them. The CDR3 spans 12 residues. In nucleotides, the CDR3 is TGTGCCAGCAGGCCGGGGGTTTCACCCCTCCACTTT. This gives the protein CASRPGVSPLHF.

The rearrangement uses TRBV9 and TRBJ2-7; D may be TRBD2 (5 bases). V was clipped by 3 bases and J by 5 bases, with 12 bases between them. The CDR3 consists of 13 residues. Germline V gives CDR1 SGDLS, CDR2 YYNGEE. Here the CDR3 reads CASSGGLEDEQYF. In nucleotides, the CDR3 is TGTGCCAGCAGCGGCGGACTTGAGGACGAGCAGTACTTC. Filled out from reference TRBV9 and TRBJ2-7, the complete variable domain reads DSGVTQTPKHLITATGQRVTLRCSPRSGDLSVYWYQQSLDQGLQFLIQYYNGEERAKGNILERFSAQQFPDLHSELNLSSLELGDSALYFCASSGGLEDEQYFGPGTRLTVT.

A note on this clone: Other nucleotide sequences from this sample produce the same CDR3. V usage is TRBV24-1 and J usage is TRBJ2-1; D call uncertain. The CDR3 sequence is 17 residues long. Germline loops: CDR1 KGHDR, CDR2 SFDVKD. The V gene lost 3 bases and the J gene lost 0 bases, with 14 bases spanning the gap. The CDR3 DNA is TGTGCCACCAGTGATCCCTCTGGCGGCAGCTCCTACAATGAGCAGTTCTTC. This gives the protein CATSDPSGGSSYNEQFF.

V is TRBV6-5 and J is TRBJ1-6; possible D gene TRBD1, 6 bases. Per the germline V gene, CDR1 is MNHEY and CDR2 is SVGAGI. Trimming cost V 2 bases and J 3 bases, with 11 bases left between them. CDR3 length: 16 amino acids. The CDR3 reads CASSYGAGDYNSPLHF. The CDR3 DNA reads as TGTGCCAGCAGTTACGGGGCAGGGGACTATAATTCACCCCTCCACTTT.

In this sample, this clone turned up once. The V and J genes are TRBV5-1 and TRBJ1-2, with 11 bases aligning to TRBD1. The CDR3 spans 18 residues. Losses at the gene ends were 1 base for V and 3 bases for J; bases not matched to a gene: 11. Germline CDR1 SGHRS, CDR2 YFSETQ. CDR3 sequence (DNA): TGCGCCAGCAGCTTGTGGCCTCGGACAGGGGGCGCGGACTATGGCTACACCTTC. Its protein product is CASSLWPRTGGADYGYTF. Looking up the rest from reference TRBV5-1 and TRBJ1-2 gives the full variable domain: KAGVTQTPRYLIKTRGQQVTLSCSPISGHRSVSWYQQTPGQGLQFLFEYFSETQRNKGNFPGRFSGRQFSNSRSEMNVSTLELGDSALYLCASSLWPRTGGADYGYTFGSGTRLTVV.

The chain is built from TRBV7-3 and TRBJ2-1; no reliable D call. Trimming took 0 bases from V and 7 from J, leaving 7 bases between them. The CDR3 has 13 amino acids. Germline CDR1 SGHTA, CDR2 FQGTGA. The CDR3 protein is CASSLTLENEQFF. As DNA, the CDR3 is TGTGCCAGCAGCTTAACGCTGGAGAATGAGCAGTTCTTC.

The J gene is TRBJ2-7, the V gene TRBV6-6; TRBD1 matches at 8 bases. With 5 bases clipped from V and 2 bases from J, the junction kept 8 bases outside the gene matches. The germline CDR1 and CDR2 sequences are MNHNY and SVGAGI (reference sequence). This CDR3 is built from 15 residues. The CDR3 region is CASSRTGRLPYEQYF. The CDR3 DNA reads as TGTGCCAGCAGTCGGACAGGGCGGCTGCCCTACGAGCAGTACTTC.

The chain is built from TRBV28 and TRBJ1-2; tentatively, D is TRBD1 (6 bases). The germline V and J ends were trimmed by 6 bases and 4 bases, with 12 bases remaining between them. Looked up from germline, CDR1 is MDHEN and CDR2 is SYDVKM. The CDR3 runs 13 residues. The CDR3 bases are TGTGCCAGCAGGGTGGGGGCGGGCTATGGCTACACCTTC. Protein sequence: CASRVGAGYGYTF.

The V gene is TRBV28, the J gene TRBJ1-1; 7 bases agree with TRBD1. The CDR3 is 15 amino acids. CDR1 and CDR2 (germline): MDHEN, SYDVKM. V trimming: 3 bases; J trimming: 0 bases; junction bases outside the gene matches: 4. Written as DNA, the CDR3 is TGTGCCAGCAGTTTCCAGGGACAGATGAACACTGAAGCTTTCTTT. Amino acid sequence: CASSFQGQMNTEAFF.

This chain uses TRBV28 with TRBJ2-1; 8 positions match TRBD2. Per germline, CDR1 MDHEN and CDR2 SYDVKM. With V trimmed by 5 bases and J by 2 bases, 5 bases remained unmatched. This CDR3 is built from 15 residues. The CDR3 is CASSTSGRPYNEQFF. The CDR3 region has the DNA TGTGCCAGCAGTACAAGCGGGAGACCCTACAATGAGCAGTTCTTC.

The rearrangement links TRBV4-1 to TRBJ1-1; tentative D call: TRBD1 (5 bases). This CDR3 contains 14 residues. The germline V gene encodes CDR1 MGHRA and CDR2 YSYEKL. V lost 1 base and J 4 bases, leaving 10 bases between the germline ends. The CDR3 is CASSQALRATEAFF. The CDR3 region has the DNA TGCGCCAGCAGCCAAGCTCTCAGGGCCACTGAAGCTTTCTTT.

This chain uses TRBV3-1 (or the pseudogene TRBV3-2) with TRBJ1-1; tentatively, D is TRBD1 (5 bases). The length of the CDR3 is 17 residues. Trimming pared 2 bases from V and 0 bases from J, leaving 16 bases between. Germline-derived CDR1 and CDR2 are LGHDT and YNNKEL (reference sequence). The CDR3 loop is CASSQKGRTFLNTEAFF. The CDR3 bases are TGTGCCAGCAGCCAAAAAGGGAGGACATTTCTGAACACTGAAGCTTTCTTT.

This rearrangement joins TRBV24-1 to TRBJ2-2, with 7 bases fitting TRBD2. The germline CDR1 and CDR2 sequences are KGHDR and SFDVKD. V shed 6 bases, J shed 1 base, and the junction held 7 bases outside the gene matches. The CDR3 runs to 16 residues. The CDR3: CATSPKERGNTGELFF. The CDR3 region has the DNA TGTGCCACCAGTCCCAAAGAGCGGGGGAACACCGGGGAGCTGTTTTTT.

The V gene is TRBV28, the J gene TRBJ1-2, with D possibly matching TRBD1 (6 bases). This CDR3 has 13 amino acids. Between the trimmed V and J ends, which lost 5 bases and 4 bases, there was a span of 11 bases. Looked up from germline, CDR1 is MDHEN and CDR2 is SYDVKM. CDR3 in DNA: TGTGCCAGCAGTAGAGGGGGGGGCTATGGCTACACCTTC. As protein: CASSRGGGYGYTF.

The rearrangement links TRBV30 to TRBJ2-5, with TRBD2 identical over 10 bases. This CDR3 region has 16 residues. V lost 5 bases, J lost 5 bases, and 14 bases stayed unmatched. The germline V gene has CDR1 GTSNPN and CDR2 SVGIG (reference sequence). CDR3 sequence: CAWVWSASGRRETQYF. The CDR3 nucleotides are TGTGCCTGGGTCTGGTCCGCTAGCGGGAGAAGGGAGACCCAGTACTTC. The complete variable domain, with remaining parts taken from reference TRBV30 and TRBJ2-5, reads SQTIHQWPATLVQPVGSPLSLECTVEGTSNPNLYWYRQAAGRGLQLLFYSVGIGQISSEVPQNLSASRPQDRQFILSSKKLLLSDSGFYLCAWVWSASGRRETQYFGPGTRLLVL.

The chain has TRBV19 and TRBJ2-2; 11 nucleotides line up with TRBD1. Germline lookup yields CDR1 LNHDA and CDR2 SQIVND (reference sequence). The V gene end was trimmed by 1 base and the J gene end by 6 bases; junction bases not matched to a gene: 4. This CDR3 comprises 16 residues. CDR3 in DNA: TGTGCCAGTAGTATAGGGTCGGGACAGGGGGCCGGGGAGCTGTTTTTT. This translates into CASSIGSGQGAGELFF.

V usage is TRBV2 and J usage is TRBJ2-7; no reliable D call. The ends were cut back, 10 bases at V and 0 bases at J, with 10 bases in the middle. The CDR3 runs 12 residues. Looked up from germline, CDR1 is SNHLY and CDR2 is FYNNEI. CDR3 DNA sequence: TGTGCCACTATCAAAAGCTCCTACGAGCAGTACTTC. As protein: CATIKSSYEQYF.

V is TRBV7-8 and J is TRBJ1-3, with 7 bases that match TRBD1. Trimming removed 5 bases from V and 3 bases from J; junction bases left unmatched: 13. This CDR3 region has 17 residues. Germline CDR1 reads SGHVS; CDR2 reads FQNEAQ. The chain's CDR3 is CASSRAGQMRSGNTIYF. The CDR3, as DNA: TGTGCCAGCAGCCGGGCGGGACAGATGAGAAGTGGAAACACCATATATTTT.

This clone appeared a single time. The J gene is TRBJ1-5, the V gene TRBV28, with 7 bases matching TRBD1. The junction had 17 bases not matched to a gene; V was cut back by 5 bases and J by 10 bases. The CDR3 loop spans 16 amino acids. The germline V gene has CDR1 MDHEN and CDR2 SYDVKM. The CDR3 sequence: CASSPYRGKGSEPQHF. The CDR3 coding sequence is TGTGCCAGCAGTCCTTACAGGGGAAAGGGGTCGGAACCCCAGCATTTT.

The chain joins TRBV5-5 to TRBJ2-7; 7 positions match TRBD2. The CDR3 sequence is 15 residues long. Germline-derived CDR1 and CDR2 are SGHKS and YYEKEE (reference sequence). V was clipped by 0 bases and J by 0 bases; unmatched bases: 3. CDR3 in DNA: TGTGCCAGCAGCTTGGTTGGGACTAACTCCTACGAGCAGTACTTC. Encoded protein: CASSLVGTNSYEQYF.

The chain links TRBV24-1 to TRBJ2-3, with TRBD2 matching over 16 bases. V lost 3 bases and J lost 4; bases outside the gene matches: 9. Per the germline V gene, CDR1 is KGHDR and CDR2 is SFDVKD. The CDR3 sequence is 19 residues long. CDR3 bases: TGTGCCACCAGTGATCCCCCGGGACTAGCGGGAGGGGAGGCAGATACGCAGTATTTT. Translation: CATSDPPGLAGGEADTQYF.

V usage is TRBV25-1 and J usage is TRBJ1-2; D ambiguous. Deletions cut 9 bases from V and 5 bases from J, with 22 bases between. Germline-derived CDR1 and CDR2 are MGHDK and SYGVNS. CDR3 length equals 15 residues. In DNA form, the CDR3 reads TGTGCCAGTGACGGTGGAGCCGGAGGGAAGTATGGCTACACCTTC. It yields the protein CASDGGAGGKYGYTF.

This clone has just one count. This sequence joins TRBV2 and TRBJ1-6, with TRBD1 identical over 7 bases. Unmatched junction bases numbered 7, after V lost 6 bases and J lost 5 bases. This CDR3 is built from 15 residues. Germline V lookup: CDR1 SNHLY, CDR2 FYNNEI. The CDR3 DNA follows: TGTGCCAGCAGCGACCCAGGGGGTAATAATTCACCCCTCCACTTT. Encoded protein: CASSDPGGNNSPLHF.

The rearrangement uses TRBV3-1 (or the pseudogene TRBV3-2) and TRBJ2-2; the match to TRBD2 covers 11 bases. The CDR3 runs 16 residues. Losses at the gene ends were 4 bases for V and 4 bases for J; bases not matched to a gene: 5. Germline CDR1 reads LGHDT; CDR2 reads YNNKEL (reference sequence). Here the CDR3 reads CASSLGTSGFTGELFF. The CDR3 nucleotides are TGTGCCAGCAGCCTGGGGACTAGCGGATTCACCGGGGAGCTGTTTTTT.

This chain connects TRBV27 to TRBJ1-5, with 7 bases matching TRBD1. CDR1 and CDR2 from the germline V gene are MNHEY and SMNVEV (reference sequence). V lost 0 bases, J lost 6 bases, and 5 bases stayed unmatched. The CDR3 runs to 15 residues. The CDR3 bases are TGTGCCAGCAGTTTATCAGGGGGCAGTGGTCAGCCCCAGCATTTT. Amino acids: CASSLSGGSGQPQHF.

The chain joins TRBV5-6 to TRBJ2-6; D remains unclear. The V and J ends lost 3 bases and 0 bases respectively, with 10 bases between them. Germline CDR1 SGHDT, CDR2 YYEEEE. This CDR3 has 16 residues. The CDR3 region is CASSSAPSSGANVLTF. DNA for the CDR3: TGTGCCAGCAGCTCCGCACCGAGCTCTGGGGCCAACGTCCTGACTTTC.

CDR3 sequence (DNA): TGTGCCAGCAGCCCTCCCCCACAGGGTAAAGCTAGCTCCTACAATGAGCAGTTCTTC. Protein: CASSPPPQGKASSYNEQFF. The rearrangement uses TRBV7-9 and TRBJ2-1, with D perhaps TRBD1 (6 bases). The V gene lost 5 bases and the J gene lost 0 bases, with 23 bases spanning the gap. Germline CDR1 SEHNR, CDR2 FQNEAQ (reference sequence). The CDR3 consists of 19 residues.

The gene calls are TRBV6-5 and TRBJ1-2, with D hard to call. There are 13 residues in the CDR3. V shed 6 bases and J shed 8 bases, with 16 bases lying between them. The germline V gene has CDR1 MNHEY and CDR2 SVGAGI. The CDR3 region has the DNA TGTGCCAGCAGCCCCGATAGATTGGGCGGCTACACCTTC. Its translation: CASSPDRLGGYTF.